This TCR beta chain was retrieved from a study of cytomegalovirus exposure and HLA in healthy donors. Study-level background: The early release's HLA-typed donors yielded tens of millions of unique TCRs.

In germline, CDR1 is MGHDK, CDR2 SYGVNS. Trimming removed 6 bases from V and 3 bases from J, with 9 bases in between. The CDR3 spans 12 residues. Details on this clone: Its antigen is undetermined.

Study outcomes and limitations: Reports indicate that TCR beta sequences accurately predicted the HLA-A and HLA-B alleles of most subjects.

The study ran its PCR with 60 Vbeta and 13 Jbeta primers. Method: immunoSEQ multiplex PCR; TCRdb's copy keeps in-frame clones and lacks some. This sample has roughly 88,000 clones, with approximately 80% found just once. The source of this sequence is a man between 25 and 39 years old in good health and CMV-seropositive. This chain uses TRBV25-1 with TRBJ2-7; tentatively, D is TRBD2 (6 bases). Input material: PBMCs. The CDR3 region has the DNA TGTGCCAGCAGCCGCGGGGTCTACGAGCAGTACTTC. As protein: CASSRGVYEQYF.